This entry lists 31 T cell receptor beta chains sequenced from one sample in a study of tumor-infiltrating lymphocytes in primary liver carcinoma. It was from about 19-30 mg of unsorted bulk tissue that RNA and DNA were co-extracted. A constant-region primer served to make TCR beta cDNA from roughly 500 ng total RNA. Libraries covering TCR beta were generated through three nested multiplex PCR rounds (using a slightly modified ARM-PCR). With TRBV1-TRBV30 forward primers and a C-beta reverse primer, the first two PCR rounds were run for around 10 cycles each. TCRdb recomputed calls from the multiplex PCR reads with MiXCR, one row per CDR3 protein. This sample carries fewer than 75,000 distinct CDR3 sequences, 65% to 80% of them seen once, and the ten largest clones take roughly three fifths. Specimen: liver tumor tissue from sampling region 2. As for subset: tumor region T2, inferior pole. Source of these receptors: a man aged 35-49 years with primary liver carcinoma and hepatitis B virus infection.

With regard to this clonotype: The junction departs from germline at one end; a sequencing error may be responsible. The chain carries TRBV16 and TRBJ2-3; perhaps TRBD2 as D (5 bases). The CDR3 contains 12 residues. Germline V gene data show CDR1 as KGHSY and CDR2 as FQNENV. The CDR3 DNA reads TGTGCCAACAGCCGGATGTTGGGAGAGCAGTATTTT. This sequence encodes CANSRMLGEQYF. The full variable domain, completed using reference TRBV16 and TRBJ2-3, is GEEVAQTPKHLVRGEGQKAKLYCAPIKGHSYVFWYQQVLKNEFKFLISFQNENVFDETGMPKERFSAKCLPNSPCSLEIQATKLEDSAVYFCANSRMLGEQYFGPGTRLTVL.

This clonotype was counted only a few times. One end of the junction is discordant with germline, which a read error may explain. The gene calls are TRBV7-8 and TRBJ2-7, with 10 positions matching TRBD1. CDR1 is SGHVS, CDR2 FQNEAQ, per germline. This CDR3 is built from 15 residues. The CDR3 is CAGSSYDRGPYEQYF. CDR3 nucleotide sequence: TGTGCCGGCAGCTCTTATGACAGGGGGCCCTACGAGCAGTACTTC. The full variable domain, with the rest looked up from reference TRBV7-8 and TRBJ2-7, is GAGVSQSPRYKVAKRGQDVALRCDPISGHVSLFWYQQALGQGPEFLTYFQNEAQLDKSGLPSDRFFAERPEGSVSTLKIQRTQQEDSAVYLCAGSSYDRGPYEQYFGPGTRLTVT.

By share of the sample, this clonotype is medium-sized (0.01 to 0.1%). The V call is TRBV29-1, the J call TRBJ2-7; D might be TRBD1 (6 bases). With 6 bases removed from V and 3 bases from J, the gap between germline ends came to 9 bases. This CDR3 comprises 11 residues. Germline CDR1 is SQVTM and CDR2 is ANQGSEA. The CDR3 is CSVGTNYEQYF. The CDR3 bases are TGCAGCGTCGGGACAAACTACGAGCAGTACTTC.

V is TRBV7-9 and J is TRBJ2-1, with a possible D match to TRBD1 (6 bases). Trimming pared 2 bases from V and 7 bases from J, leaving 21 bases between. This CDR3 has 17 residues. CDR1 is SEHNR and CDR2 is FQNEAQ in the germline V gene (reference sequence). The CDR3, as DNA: TGTGCCAGCAGCTTACCATCTCAGGGGCCTAAAACTAATGAGCAGTTCTTC. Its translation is CASSLPSQGPKTNEQFF.

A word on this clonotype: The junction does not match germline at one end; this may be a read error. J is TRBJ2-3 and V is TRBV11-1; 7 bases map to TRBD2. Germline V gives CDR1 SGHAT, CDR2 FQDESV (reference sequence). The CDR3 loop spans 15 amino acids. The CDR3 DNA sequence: TGTGCTAGCAGCGAAGGCGGGGGTTTGACAGATAGGCAATATTTT. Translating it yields CASSEGGGLTDRQYF.

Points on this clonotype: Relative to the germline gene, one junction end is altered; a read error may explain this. As DNA, the CDR3 is TGTGCCAGCAGATACCCTCCAAATGACAGGGACCTGAACACTGAGGCTTTCTTT. Its translation is CASRYPPNDRDLNTEAFF. The chain joins TRBV28 to TRBJ1-1; the match to TRBD1 covers 7 bases. This CDR3 has 18 amino acids. CDR1 MDHEN and CDR2 SYDVKM come from the germline V gene.

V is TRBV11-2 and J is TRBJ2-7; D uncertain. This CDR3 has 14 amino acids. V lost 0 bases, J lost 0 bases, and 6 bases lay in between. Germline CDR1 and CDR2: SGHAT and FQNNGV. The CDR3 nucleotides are TGTGCCAGCAGCTTAGACCACGACTCCTACGAGCAGTACTTC. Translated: CASSLDHDSYEQYF.

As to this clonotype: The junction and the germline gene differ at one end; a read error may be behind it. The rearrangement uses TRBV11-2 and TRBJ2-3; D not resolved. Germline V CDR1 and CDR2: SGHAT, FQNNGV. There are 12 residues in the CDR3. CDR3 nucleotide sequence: TGTGCTAGCAGTTTGGGAACAGATACGAAGTATTTT. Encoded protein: CASSLGTDTKYF.

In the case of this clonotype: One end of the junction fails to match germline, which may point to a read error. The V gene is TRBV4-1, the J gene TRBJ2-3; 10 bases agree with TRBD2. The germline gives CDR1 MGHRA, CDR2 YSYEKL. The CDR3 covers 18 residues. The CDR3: CANSQTIALAGVTNMQYF. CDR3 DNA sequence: TGCGCCAACAGCCAGACCATTGCCCTAGCGGGAGTCACCAATATGCAGTATTTT.

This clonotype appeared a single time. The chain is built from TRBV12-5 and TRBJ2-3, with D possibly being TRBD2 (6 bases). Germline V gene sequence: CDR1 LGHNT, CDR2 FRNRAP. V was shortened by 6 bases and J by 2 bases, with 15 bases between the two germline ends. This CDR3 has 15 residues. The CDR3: CASGSGTLHTDTQYF. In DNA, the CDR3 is TGTGCTAGTGGCTCCGGGACTCTCCACACAGATACGCAGTATTTT.

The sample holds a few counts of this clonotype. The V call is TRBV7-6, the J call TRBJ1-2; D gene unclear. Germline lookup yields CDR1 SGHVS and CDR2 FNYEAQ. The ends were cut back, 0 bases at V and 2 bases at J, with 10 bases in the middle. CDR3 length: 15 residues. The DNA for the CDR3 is TGTGCCAGCAGCTTAGCGCCGGGGTCAAACTATGGCTACACCTTC. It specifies CASSLAPGSNYGYTF.

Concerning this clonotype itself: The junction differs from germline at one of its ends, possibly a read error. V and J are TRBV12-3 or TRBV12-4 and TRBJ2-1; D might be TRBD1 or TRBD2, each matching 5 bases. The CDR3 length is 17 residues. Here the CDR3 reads CASSVRGVEGVVNEQFF. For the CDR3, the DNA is TGTGCCAGCAGTGTACGAGGGGTAGAGGGAGTGGTCAATGAACAGTTCTTC.

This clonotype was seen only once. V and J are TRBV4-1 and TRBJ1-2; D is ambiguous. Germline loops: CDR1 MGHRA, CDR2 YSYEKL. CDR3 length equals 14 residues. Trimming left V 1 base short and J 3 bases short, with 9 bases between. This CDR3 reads CASSQGCRDYGYTF. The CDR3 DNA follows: TGCGCCAGCAGCCAAGGTTGCAGAGACTATGGCTACACCTTC.

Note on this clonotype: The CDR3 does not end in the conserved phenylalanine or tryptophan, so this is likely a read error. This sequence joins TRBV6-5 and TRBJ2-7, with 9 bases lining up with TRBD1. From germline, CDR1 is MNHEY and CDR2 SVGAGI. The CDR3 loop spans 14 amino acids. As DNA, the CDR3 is TGTCTCAGCCCCTCCGGGACAGGGTATAACGAGCAGTACTCC. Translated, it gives CLSPSGTGYNEQYS.

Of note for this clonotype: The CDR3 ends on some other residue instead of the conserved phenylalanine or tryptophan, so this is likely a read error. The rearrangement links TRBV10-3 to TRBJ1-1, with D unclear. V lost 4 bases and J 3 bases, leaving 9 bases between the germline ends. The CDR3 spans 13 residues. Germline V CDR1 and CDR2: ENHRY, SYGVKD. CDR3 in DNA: TGTGCCATCAGTGGCACAATGGACACTGAAGCTTTCTAT. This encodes CAISGTMDTEAFY.

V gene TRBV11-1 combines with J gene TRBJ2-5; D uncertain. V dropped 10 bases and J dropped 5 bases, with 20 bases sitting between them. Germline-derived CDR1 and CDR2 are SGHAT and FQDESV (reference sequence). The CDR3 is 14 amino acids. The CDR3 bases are TGTGCCACCAGTGGGCAGGTGGAGATGGAGACCCAGTACTTC. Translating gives CATSGQVEMETQYF.

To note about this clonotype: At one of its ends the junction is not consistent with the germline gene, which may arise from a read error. Here the CDR3 reads CANSSPGLAGLAKNIQYF. For the CDR3, the DNA is TGTGCCAACAGCTCACCGGGACTAGCGGGTCTAGCCAAAAACATTCAGTATTTC. The gene calls are TRBV11-2 and TRBJ2-4; TRBD2 aligns across 12 bases. Germline V gene lookup returns CDR1 SGHAT and CDR2 FQNNGV. The length of the CDR3 is 18 residues.

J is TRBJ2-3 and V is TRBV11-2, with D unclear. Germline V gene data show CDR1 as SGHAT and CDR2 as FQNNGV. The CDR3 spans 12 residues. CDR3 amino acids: CVNSAITDTQYF. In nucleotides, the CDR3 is TGTGTCAACAGCGCCATCACAGATACGCAGTATTTT. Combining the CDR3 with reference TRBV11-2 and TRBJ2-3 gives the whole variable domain EAGVAQSPRYKIIEKRQSVAFWCNPISGHATLYWYQQILGQGPKLLIQFQNNGVVDDSQLPKDRFSAERLKGVDSTLKIQPAKLEDSAVYLCVNSAITDTQYFGPGTRLTVL.

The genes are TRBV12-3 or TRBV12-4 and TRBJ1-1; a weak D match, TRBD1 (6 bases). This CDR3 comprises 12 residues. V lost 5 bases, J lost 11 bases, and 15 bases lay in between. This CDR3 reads CASSEQGMRAFF. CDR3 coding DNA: TGTGCCAGCAGTGAACAGGGTATGCGGGCTTTCTTT.

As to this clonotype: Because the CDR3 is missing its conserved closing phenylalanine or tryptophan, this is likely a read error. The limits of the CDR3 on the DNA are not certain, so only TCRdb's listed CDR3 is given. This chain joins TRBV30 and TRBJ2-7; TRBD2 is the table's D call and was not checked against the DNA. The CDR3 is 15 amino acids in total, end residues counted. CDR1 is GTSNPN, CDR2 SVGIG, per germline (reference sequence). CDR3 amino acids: CAWSVGGSSAYENYS.

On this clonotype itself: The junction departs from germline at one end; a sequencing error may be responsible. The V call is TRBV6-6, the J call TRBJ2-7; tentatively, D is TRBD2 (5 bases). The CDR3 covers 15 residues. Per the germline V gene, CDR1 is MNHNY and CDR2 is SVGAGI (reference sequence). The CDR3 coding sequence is TGTGCCAGGAGTTACGACACCTACGGGAACTACGAGCAGTACTTC. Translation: CARSYDTYGNYEQYF.

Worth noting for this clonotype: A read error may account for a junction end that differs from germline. The CDR3 nucleotides are TGCAGCGTTCGTCGGGGACGCAATGAGCAGCTCTTC. Translating it yields CSVRRGRNEQLF. The chain links TRBV29-1 to TRBJ2-1; D may be TRBD1 or TRBD2 (5 bases each). Germline V gene data show CDR1 as SQVTM and CDR2 as ANQGSEA. CDR3 length equals 12 residues.

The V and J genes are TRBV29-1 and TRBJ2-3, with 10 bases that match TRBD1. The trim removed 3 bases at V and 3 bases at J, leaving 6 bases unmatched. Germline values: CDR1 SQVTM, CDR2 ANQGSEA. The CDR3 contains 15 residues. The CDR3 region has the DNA TGCAGCGTTGAGTTTCGGGACAGGGGAACAGATACGCAGTATTTT. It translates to CSVEFRDRGTDTQYF.

For the CDR3, the DNA is TGTGCCAGCCTAGAAAGGGGATCCGGCACTGAAGCTTTCTTT. This sequence encodes CASLERGSGTEAFF. This chain connects TRBV6-1 to TRBJ1-1; D is possibly TRBD1 (5 bases). This CDR3 has 14 amino acids. Trimming left V 8 bases short and J 4 bases short, with 17 bases between. Germline CDR1 MNHNS, CDR2 SASEGT.

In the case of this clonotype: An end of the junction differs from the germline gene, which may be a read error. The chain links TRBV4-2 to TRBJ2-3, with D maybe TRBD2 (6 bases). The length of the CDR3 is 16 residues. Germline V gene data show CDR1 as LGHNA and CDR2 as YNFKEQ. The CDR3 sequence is CASSQELAPRTNTQYF. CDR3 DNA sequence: TGTGCCAGCAGCCAAGAGCTAGCGCCACGCACAAATACGCAGTATTTT.

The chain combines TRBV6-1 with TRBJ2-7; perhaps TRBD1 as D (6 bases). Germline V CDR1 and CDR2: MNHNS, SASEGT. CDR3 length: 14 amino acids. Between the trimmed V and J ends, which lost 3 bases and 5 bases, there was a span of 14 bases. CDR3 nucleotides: TGTGCCAGCAGTGAGACAGGTTGGAAGGACGAGCAGTACTTC. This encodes CASSETGWKDEQYF.

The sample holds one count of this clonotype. The CDR3 coding sequence is TGTGCCAGCAGCTTATCTATCGTTAGCTCCTACGAGCAGTACTTC. Its translation is CASSLSIVSSYEQYF. The V and J genes are TRBV11-2 and TRBJ2-7; the D is unclear. Germline CDR1 is SGHAT and CDR2 is FQNNGV. This CDR3 contains 15 residues. V lost 2 bases, J lost 0 bases, and 11 bases lay in between.

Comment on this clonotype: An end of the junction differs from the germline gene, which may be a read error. The CDR3 loop is CTSSFAGNWDEQCF. Here the CDR3 DNA reads TGTACCAGCAGTTTCGCGGGCAACTGGGACGAGCAGTGCTTC. This chain links TRBV12-3 or TRBV12-4 with TRBJ2-7; TRBD1 or TRBD2 may be the D gene (5 bases each). There are 14 residues in the CDR3.

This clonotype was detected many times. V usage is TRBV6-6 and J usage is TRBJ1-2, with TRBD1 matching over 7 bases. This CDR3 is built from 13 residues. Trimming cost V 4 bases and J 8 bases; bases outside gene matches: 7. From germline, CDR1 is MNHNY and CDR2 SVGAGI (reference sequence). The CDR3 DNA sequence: TGTGCCAGCAGTTCGGAGGGGGCGAGGGGCTACACCTTC. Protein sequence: CASSSEGARGYTF.

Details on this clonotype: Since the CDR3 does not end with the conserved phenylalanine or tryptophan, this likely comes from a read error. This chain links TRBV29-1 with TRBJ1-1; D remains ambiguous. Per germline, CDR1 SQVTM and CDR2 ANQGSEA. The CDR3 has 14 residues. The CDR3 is CSVVWIVKNTDAFV. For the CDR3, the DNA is TGCAGCGTTGTTTGGATTGTGAAGAACACTGATGCTTTCGTT.

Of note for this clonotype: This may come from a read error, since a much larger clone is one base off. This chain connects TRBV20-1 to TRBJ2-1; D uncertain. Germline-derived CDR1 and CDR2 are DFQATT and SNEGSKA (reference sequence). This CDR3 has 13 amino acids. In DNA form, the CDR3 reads TGCAGTGCTAGACCGTACAATTACAATGGGCAGTTCTTC. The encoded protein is CSARPYNYNGQFF.